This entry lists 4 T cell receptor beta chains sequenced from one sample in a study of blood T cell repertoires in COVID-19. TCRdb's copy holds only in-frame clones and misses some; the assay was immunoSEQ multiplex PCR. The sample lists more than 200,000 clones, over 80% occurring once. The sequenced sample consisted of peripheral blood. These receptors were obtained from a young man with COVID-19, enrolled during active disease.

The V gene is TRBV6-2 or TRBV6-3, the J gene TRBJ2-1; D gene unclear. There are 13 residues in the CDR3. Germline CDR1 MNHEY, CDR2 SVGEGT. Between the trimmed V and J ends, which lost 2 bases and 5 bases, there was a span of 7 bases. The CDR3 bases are TGTGCCAGCAGTTACGGGCGTAACAATGAGCAGTTCTTC. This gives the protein CASSYGRNNEQFF.

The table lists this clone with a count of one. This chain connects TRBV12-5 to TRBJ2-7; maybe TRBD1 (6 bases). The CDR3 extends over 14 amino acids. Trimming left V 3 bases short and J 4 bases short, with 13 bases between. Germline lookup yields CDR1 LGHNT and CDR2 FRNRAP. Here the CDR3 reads CASGLGQPPYEQYF. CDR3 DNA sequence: TGTGCTAGTGGTTTAGGACAGCCCCCTTACGAGCAGTACTTC.

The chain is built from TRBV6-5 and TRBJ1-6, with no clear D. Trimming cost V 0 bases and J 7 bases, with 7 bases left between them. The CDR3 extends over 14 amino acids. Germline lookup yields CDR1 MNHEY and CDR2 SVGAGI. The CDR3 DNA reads TGTGCCAGCAGTTACTCGAACTGGAATTCACCCCTCCACTTT. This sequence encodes CASSYSNWNSPLHF.

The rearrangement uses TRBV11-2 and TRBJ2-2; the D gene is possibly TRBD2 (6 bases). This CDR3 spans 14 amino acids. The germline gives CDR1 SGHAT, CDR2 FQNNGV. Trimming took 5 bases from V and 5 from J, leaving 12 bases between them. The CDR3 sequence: CASSPGGETGELFF. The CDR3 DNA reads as TGTGCCAGCAGCCCAGGAGGGGAAACCGGGGAGCTGTTTTTT.